One sample yielded the 15 T cell receptor beta chains listed below, sequenced in a study of T cell changes during pregnancy in multiple sclerosis. Profiling relied on immunoSEQ multiplex PCR, and the TCRdb table lists in-frame clones only, not all of them. The sample contains roughly 100,000 clones, 80% to 95% of which appear only once. Material: peripheral blood, obtained after pregnancy. The receptors here all came from a female donor with multiple sclerosis, enrolled in a pregnancy study.

The rearrangement uses TRBV2 and TRBJ1-5; TRBD1 aligns across 7 bases. The CDR3 sequence is 14 residues long. From germline, CDR1 is SNHLY and CDR2 FYNNEI. Trimming took 3 bases from V and 6 from J; bases not matched to a gene: 5. CDR3 in DNA: TGTGCCAGCAGTGAGGGACAGCGGTCTCAGCCCCAGCATTTT. It is translated as CASSEGQRSQPQHF. The complete variable domain, with remaining parts taken from reference TRBV2 and TRBJ1-5, reads EPEVTQTPSHQVTQMGQEVILRCVPISNHLYFYWYRQILGQKVEFLVSFYNNEISEKSEIFDDQFSVERPDGSNFTLKIRSTKLEDSAMYFCASSEGQRSQPQHFGDGTRLSIL.

The table lists this clone with a count of one. The chain has TRBV7-9 and TRBJ2-3; maybe TRBD2 (5 bases). The V gene's germline CDR1 is SEHNR and CDR2 FQNEAQ (reference sequence). This CDR3 comprises 14 residues. With 2 bases removed from V and 2 bases from J, the gap between germline ends came to 8 bases. CDR3: CASSLRGSTDTQYF. CDR3 sequence (DNA): TGTGCCAGCAGCTTACGGGGTTCCACAGATACGCAGTATTTT. Supplemented by reference TRBV7-9 and TRBJ2-3, the full variable domain reads DTGVSQNPRHKITKRGQNVTFRCDPISEHNRLYWYRQTLGQGPEFLTYFQNEAQLEKSRLLSDRFSAERPKGSFSTLEIQRTEQGDSAMYLCASSLRGSTDTQYFGPGTRLTVL.

This CDR3 reads CSAQGDYGYTF. As DNA, the CDR3 is TGCAGTGCCCAGGGGGACTATGGCTACACCTTC. This sequence joins TRBV20-1 and TRBJ1-2; 7 positions match TRBD1. The V and J ends lost 6 bases and 3 bases, in that order; junction bases with no gene match: 1. This CDR3 is built from 11 residues. CDR1 and CDR2 from the germline V gene are DFQATT and SNEGSKA (reference sequence).

The rearrangement links TRBV6-5 to TRBJ1-5; 7 bases match TRBD1. Germline CDR1 reads MNHEY; CDR2 reads SVGAGI. Trimming took 4 bases from V and 0 from J; bases not matched to a gene: 3. CDR3 length equals 15 residues. This CDR3 reads CASSSDRDSNQPQHF. In nucleotides, the CDR3 is TGTGCCAGCAGTTCCGACAGGGATAGCAATCAGCCCCAGCATTTT.

The chain links TRBV5-5 to TRBJ1-3, with a weak D call TRBD1 (5 bases). Trimming removed 4 bases at V and 1 base at J, with 21 bases between. The CDR3 spans 18 residues. Germline CDR1 reads SGHKS; CDR2 reads YYEKEE (reference sequence). This CDR3 is CASSLGAGLARSGNTIYF. The CDR3 DNA sequence: TGTGCCAGCAGCCTAGGGGCAGGGCTCGCTAGGTCTGGAAACACCATATATTTT.

The rearrangement uses TRBV7-6 and TRBJ2-7; D gene uncertain. Germline V gene sequence: CDR1 SGHVS, CDR2 FNYEAQ. This CDR3 has 16 residues. The V end lost 6 bases, the J end lost 4 bases, and 22 bases lay between the germline ends. In DNA form, the CDR3 reads TGTGCCAGCAGTCCCACGACTTTCCTGCTGGGTTACGAGCAGTACTTC. Translation: CASSPTTFLLGYEQYF.

V and J are TRBV2 and TRBJ2-7, with 8 nucleotides matching TRBD1. Germline V lookup: CDR1 SNHLY, CDR2 FYNNEI. The CDR3 runs to 16 residues. The ends lost 1 base at V and 3 bases at J; junction bases unmatched: 8. The CDR3 nucleotides read TGTGCCAGCAGTGAAGGAGGCGGACAGGGAAACTACGAGCAGTACTTC. Protein: CASSEGGGQGNYEQYF. Using reference TRBV2 and TRBJ2-7 for the parts outside the CDR3, the full variable domain is EPEVTQTPSHQVTQMGQEVILRCVPISNHLYFYWYRQILGQKVEFLVSFYNNEISEKSEIFDDQFSVERPDGSNFTLKIRSTKLEDSAMYFCASSEGGGQGNYEQYFGPGTRLTVT.

This clone is a singleton in its sample. J is TRBJ2-7 and V is TRBV9, with 8 bases identical to TRBD1. The CDR3 covers 16 residues. Germline V gene lookup returns CDR1 SGDLS and CDR2 YYNGEE. J lost 4 bases, V lost 4 bases, and 13 bases had no gene match. The CDR3 DNA reads TGTGCCAGCAGCAAGGGCGTTGGGGGACAGGTGTACGAGCAGTACTTC. Translating it yields CASSKGVGGQVYEQYF.

The count of this clone is one. The chain combines TRBV6-1 with TRBJ1-1; the D is unclear. The germline V gene encodes CDR1 MNHNS and CDR2 SASEGT. CDR3 length: 13 residues. Trimming cost V 4 bases and J 4 bases, with 10 bases left between them. CDR3 amino acids: CASSAGMGTEAFF. CDR3 coding DNA: TGTGCCAGCAGTGCCGGGATGGGCACTGAAGCTTTCTTT.

The chain combines TRBV4-1 with TRBJ2-7, with no clear D. Germline V CDR1 and CDR2: MGHRA, YSYEKL. V shed 2 bases and J shed 9 bases, with 20 bases lying between them. This CDR3 has 15 residues. The CDR3 loop reads CASSQPSSRVPRQYF. The CDR3 coding sequence is TGCGCCAGCAGCCAACCTAGTAGTCGAGTTCCTCGGCAGTACTTC.

V usage is TRBV20-1 and J usage is TRBJ1-1, with unresolved D. Per germline, CDR1 DFQATT and CDR2 SNEGSKA (reference sequence). The CDR3 length is 11 residues. Trimming left V 4 bases short and J 2 bases short, with 5 bases between. The CDR3 nucleotides are TGCAGTGCTATACTTAACACTGAAGCTTTCTTT. This codes for CSAILNTEAFF.

This clone came up once. In nucleotides, the CDR3 is TGTGCCACCAGCACCCGGACAGGGCGGCACGAGCAGTACTTC. The encoded protein is CATSTRTGRHEQYF. The chain employs TRBV15 and TRBJ2-7; 8 nucleotides align to TRBD1. The CDR3 spans 14 residues. The ends lost 4 bases at V and 5 bases at J; junction bases unmatched: 7. Germline V gene sequence: CDR1 LNHNV, CDR2 YYDKDF (reference sequence).

V and J are TRBV11-2 and TRBJ2-3; TRBD2 agrees at 14 bases. The CDR3 runs 19 residues. The germline gives CDR1 SGHAT, CDR2 FQNNGV. The V and J ends lost 4 bases and 0 bases, in that order; junction bases with no gene match: 9. CDR3 sequence: CASSSIRLAGGSSTDTQYF. In DNA form, the CDR3 reads TGTGCCAGCAGCTCCATTCGACTAGCGGGAGGGTCTAGCACAGATACGCAGTATTTT. Full variable domain (rest looked up from reference TRBV11-2 and TRBJ2-3): EAGVAQSPRYKIIEKRQSVAFWCNPISGHATLYWYQQILGQGPKLLIQFQNNGVVDDSQLPKDRFSAERLKGVDSTLKIQPAKLEDSAVYLCASSSIRLAGGSSTDTQYFGPGTRLTVL.

In nucleotides, the CDR3 is TGCGCCAGCAGCTTGGACAGTTGGAACACTGAAGCTTTCTTT. Translation: CASSLDSWNTEAFF. The chain uses TRBV5-1 and TRBJ1-1; D is unclear. CDR1 is SGHRS, CDR2 YFSETQ, per germline. The V gene lost 0 bases and the J gene lost 1 base, with 7 bases spanning the gap. The CDR3 is made up of 14 amino acids.

The count of this clone is one. The rearrangement links TRBV7-9 to TRBJ2-7; possible D gene TRBD1, 5 bases. The CDR3 extends over 13 amino acids. CDR1 SEHNR and CDR2 FQNEAQ come from the germline V gene (reference sequence). The V and J ends lost 5 bases and 1 base respectively, with 9 bases between them. CDR3 protein: CASSMTVSYEQYF. The CDR3 coding sequence is TGTGCCAGCAGCATGACAGTATCCTACGAGCAGTACTTC.